These 24 T cell receptor beta chains share one sample of origin, sequenced in a study of radiotherapy plus CTLA-4 blockade in lung cancer. Generated by immunoSEQ multiplex PCR, the TCRdb table keeps only in-frame clones and is missing some. Seen here are 15,000 to 20,000 clones, roughly 82% observed once, and the top ten hold 20% to 30%. The sequences come from peripheral blood, collected from a patient treated with radiotherapy plus ipilimumab. Receptors were obtained from a human donor with non-small cell lung cancer whose response to radiotherapy plus ipilimumab could not be evaluated.

The CDR3 sequence: CASSLRQVAGYRGTEAFF. In nucleotides, the CDR3 is TGCGCCAGCAGCTTAAGACAGGTCGCTGGGTACCGAGGGACTGAAGCTTTCTTT. The V and J genes are TRBV4-1 and TRBJ1-1; the D gene is possibly TRBD1 (6 bases). The V gene's germline CDR1 is MGHRA and CDR2 YSYEKL. V was pared by 5 bases and J by 5 bases, with 27 bases between. The CDR3 spans 18 residues.

The V gene is TRBV11-2, the J gene TRBJ2-1, with D maybe TRBD1 (5 bases). The germline V gene encodes CDR1 SGHAT and CDR2 FQNNGV. V was pared by 5 bases and J by 11 bases, with 13 bases between. The CDR3 spans 12 residues. Here the CDR3 reads CASSKVRQKQFF. The DNA for the CDR3 is TGTGCCAGCAGCAAGGTGCGACAGAAGCAGTTCTTC.

This chain uses TRBV28 with TRBJ2-2; TRBD2 matches 9 bases. V trimming: 3 bases; J trimming: 4 bases; junction bases outside the gene matches: 6. This CDR3 spans 16 amino acids. Per germline, CDR1 MDHEN and CDR2 SYDVKM. The CDR3 bases are TGTGCCAGCAGTTTGAGTAGCGGGGGACCCACCGGGGAGCTGTTTTTT. Translating gives CASSLSSGGPTGELFF. Combining the CDR3 with reference TRBV28 and TRBJ2-2 gives the whole variable domain DVKVTQSSRYLVKRTGEKVFLECVQDMDHENMFWYRQDPGLGLRLIYFSYDVKMKEKGDIPEGYSVSREKKERFSLILESASTNQTSMYLCASSLSSGGPTGELFFGEGSRLTVL.

The chain couples TRBV7-6 to TRBJ2-1; weak D call: TRBD2 (6 bases). Trimming took off 2 bases at V and 2 bases at J, with 16 bases between the two ends. CDR3 size: 17 residues. CDR1 and CDR2 (germline): SGHVS, FNYEAQ. The CDR3 DNA sequence: TGTGCCAGCAGCTTACGAATTGAGGGGAGGCCCTACAATGAGCAGTTCTTC. Residues: CASSLRIEGRPYNEQFF.

V and J are TRBV11-2 and TRBJ2-3; no clear D. V was shortened by 1 base and J by 0 bases, with 8 bases between the two germline ends. Germline lookup yields CDR1 SGHAT and CDR2 FQNNGV. This CDR3 is built from 15 residues. In DNA form, the CDR3 reads TGTGCCAGCAGCTTAGGGGCCCTAAGCACAGATACGCAGTATTTT. It encodes CASSLGALSTDTQYF.

The chain has TRBV6-5 and TRBJ2-5; no clear D. The germline CDR1 and CDR2 sequences are MNHEY and SVGAGI. The length of the CDR3 is 12 residues. The V gene lost 8 bases and the J gene lost 5 bases, with 12 bases spanning the gap. CDR3 bases: TGTGCCAGCCATACATCCTGGGAGACCCAGTACTTC. Residues: CASHTSWETQYF.

With regard to this clone: This CDR3 is also generated by other DNA sequences in the sample. V usage is TRBV5-1 and J usage is TRBJ2-5, with TRBD1 identical over 10 bases. The CDR3 consists of 14 residues. The germline V gene encodes CDR1 SGHRS and CDR2 YFSETQ. V gave up 8 bases and J gave up 4 bases; unmatched junction bases: 8. CDR3 sequence reads: CASTRQGAGETQYF. The CDR3 nucleotides are TGCGCCAGTACTCGACAGGGGGCGGGAGAGACCCAGTACTTC.

This chain connects TRBV28 to TRBJ1-1; 7 bases agree with TRBD1. Losses at the gene ends were 6 bases for V and 3 bases for J; bases not matched to a gene: 10. Looked up from germline, CDR1 is MDHEN and CDR2 is SYDVKM. The CDR3 contains 15 residues. The CDR3 region is CASSPGTASHTEAFF. The CDR3 nucleotides read TGTGCCAGCAGCCCCGGGACAGCTTCGCACACTGAAGCTTTCTTT.

The chain carries TRBV28 and TRBJ1-2; 8 bases align to TRBD1. Germline V gene lookup returns CDR1 MDHEN and CDR2 SYDVKM. The ends lost 7 bases at V and 0 bases at J; junction bases unmatched: 16. CDR3 length equals 18 residues. The DNA for the CDR3 is TGTGCCAGCACCCCACGTCAGGGGGCGGTAAAAGCTAACTATGGCTACACCTTC. This codes for CASTPRQGAVKANYGYTF.

The chain couples TRBV28 to TRBJ2-3, with TRBD1 matching over 8 bases. The junction had 4 bases not matched to a gene; V was cut back by 6 bases and J by 5 bases. CDR3 size: 13 residues. Germline CDR1 and CDR2: MDHEN and SYDVKM. The CDR3 region has the DNA TGTGCCAGCAGAGGACAGGGTGGAGATACGCAGTATTTT. Translation gives CASRGQGGDTQYF.

The genes are TRBV28 and TRBJ2-7; tentatively, D is TRBD1 (6 bases). Trimming removed 10 bases from V and 1 base from J, with 11 bases in between. The CDR3 has 12 residues. The germline CDR1 and CDR2 sequences are MDHEN and SYDVKM. DNA of the CDR3: TGTGCCACCGAACAGGGATCCTACGAGCAGTACTTC. This codes for CATEQGSYEQYF.

The CDR3 is CASSLQNINTEAFF. CDR3 DNA: TGCGCCAGCAGCTTGCAGAACATAAACACTGAAGCTTTCTTT. The rearrangement joins TRBV5-1 to TRBJ1-1; D not resolved. Germline CDR1 is SGHRS and CDR2 is YFSETQ. The ends were cut back, 1 base at V and 2 bases at J, with 9 bases in the middle. The CDR3 covers 14 residues.

The chain uses TRBV7-2 and TRBJ1-1; no clear D gene. CDR1 and CDR2 (germline): SGHTA, FQGNSA. The V end lost 5 bases, the J end lost 1 base, and 11 bases lay between the germline ends. The CDR3 is 14 amino acids. CDR3 region: CASSRRAGNTEAFF. CDR3 sequence (DNA): TGTGCCAGCAGCCGCCGGGCGGGGAACACTGAAGCTTTCTTT.

The chain has TRBV19 and TRBJ1-6; TRBD1 is a possible D gene (6 bases). Germline CDR1 LNHDA, CDR2 SQIVND (reference sequence). Trimming left V 6 bases short and J 9 bases short, with 12 bases between. The CDR3 is 13 residues long. DNA for the CDR3: TGTGCCAGTAGGACCTTAGGGGGTTCACCCCTCCACTTT. As protein: CASRTLGGSPLHF.

The genes are TRBV18 and TRBJ2-3, with 13 nucleotides matching TRBD2. The CDR3 loop spans 17 amino acids. Trimming took 6 bases from V and 4 from J; bases not matched to a gene: 10. Germline loops: CDR1 KGHSH, CDR2 LQKENI. This CDR3 reads CASSPPRGTSGADTQYF. The CDR3 DNA is TGTGCCAGCTCCCCTCCTCGCGGGACTAGCGGGGCAGATACGCAGTATTTT.

This clone was seen more than once but under ten times. This chain links TRBV6-4 with TRBJ2-2; D is possibly TRBD2 (6 bases). This CDR3 has 16 residues. Trimming took 6 bases from V and 0 from J, leaving 14 bases between them. Germline V gene lookup returns CDR1 MRHNA and CDR2 SNTAGT. CDR3 DNA: TGTGCCAGCAGAAAGGAGGGAAACTCGAACACCGGGGAGCTGTTTTTT. This codes for CASRKEGNSNTGELFF.

This clone came up once. The chain links TRBV19 to TRBJ2-1; 10 nucleotides match TRBD2. Trimming at V came to 8 bases and at J to 2 bases, leaving 3 bases not matched to a gene. Germline V gene data show CDR1 as LNHDA and CDR2 as SQIVND (reference sequence). This CDR3 is built from 14 residues. The CDR3 here is CASPSGSTYNEQFF. The CDR3 coding sequence is TGTGCCAGTCCTAGCGGGAGTACCTACAATGAGCAGTTCTTC.

The rearrangement links TRBV19 to TRBJ2-2; TRBD1 is a possible D gene (6 bases). The V gene's germline CDR1 is LNHDA and CDR2 SQIVND (reference sequence). The germline V and J ends were trimmed by 6 bases and 0 bases, with 8 bases remaining between them. There are 14 residues in the CDR3. DNA for the CDR3: TGTGCCAGTAGCGGACAGACGAACACCGGGGAGCTGTTTTTT. Its protein is CASSGQTNTGELFF. The full variable domain, its missing parts supplied by reference TRBV19 and TRBJ2-2, is DGGITQSPKYLFRKEGQNVTLSCEQNLNHDAMYWYRQDPGQGLRLIYYSQIVNDFQKGDIAEGYSVSREKKESFPLTVTSAQKNPTAFYLCASSGQTNTGELFFGEGSRLTVL.

The chain has TRBV15 and TRBJ2-7; 13 bases map to TRBD2. The CDR3 totals 16 residues. Trimming removed 0 bases from V and 5 bases from J; junction bases left unmatched: 4. Germline V gene lookup returns CDR1 LNHNV and CDR2 YYDKDF (reference sequence). CDR3 in DNA: TGTGCCACCAGCAGAGATAGGACTAGCGGGGGTAACGAGCAGTACTTC. Protein sequence: CATSRDRTSGGNEQYF.

The chain uses TRBV5-1 and TRBJ2-2, with 13 nucleotides matching TRBD2. The germline V gene has CDR1 SGHRS and CDR2 YFSETQ. V gave up 4 bases and J gave up 5 bases; unmatched junction bases: 11. The CDR3 spans 18 residues. This CDR3 reads CASSVELAGGPGTGELFF. DNA for the CDR3: TGCGCCAGCAGCGTGGAACTAGCGGGAGGGCCCGGGACCGGGGAGCTGTTTTTT. Using reference TRBV5-1 and TRBJ2-2 for the parts outside the CDR3, the full variable domain is KAGVTQTPRYLIKTRGQQVTLSCSPISGHRSVSWYQQTPGQGLQFLFEYFSETQRNKGNFPGRFSGRQFSNSRSEMNVSTLELGDSALYLCASSVELAGGPGTGELFFGEGSRLTVL.

This clone was counted between two and nine times. The rearrangement joins TRBV13 to TRBJ2-3, with 15 nucleotides matching TRBD2. J gave up 4 bases and V 4 bases, and 6 bases lay outside the gene matches. The germline V gene encodes CDR1 PRHDT and CDR2 FYEKMQ (reference sequence). This CDR3 spans 17 amino acids. Here the CDR3 reads CASSSGTSGRKADTQYF. CDR3 nucleotides: TGTGCCAGCAGCTCTGGGACTAGCGGGAGGAAGGCAGATACGCAGTATTTT. The whole variable domain, remainder taken from reference TRBV13 and TRBJ2-3, is AAGVIQSPRHLIKEKRETATLKCYPIPRHDTVYWYQQGPGQDPQFLISFYEKMQSDKGSIPDRFSAQQFSDYHSELNMSSLELGDSALYFCASSSGTSGRKADTQYFGPGTRLTVL.

The chain joins TRBV11-2 to TRBJ2-7, with 8 positions matching TRBD1. Germline assignment: CDR1 SGHAT and CDR2 FQNNGV. The CDR3 consists of 15 residues. With V trimmed by 5 bases and J by 0 bases, 6 bases remained unmatched. For the CDR3, the DNA is TGTGCCAGCAGCGCCGGGACAGGCAACTCCTACGAGCAGTACTTC. Translated: CASSAGTGNSYEQYF.

V is TRBV27 and J is TRBJ2-2; 9 nucleotides match TRBD2. V trimming: 5 bases; J trimming: 5 bases; junction bases outside the gene matches: 6. In germline, CDR1 is MNHEY, CDR2 SMNVEV (reference sequence). This CDR3 has 15 amino acids. This CDR3 reads CASSLSGGRTGELFF. As DNA, the CDR3 is TGTGCCAGCAGTCTAAGCGGGGGGAGGACCGGGGAGCTGTTTTTT.

The chain recombines TRBV7-2 with TRBJ1-2, with no clear D. Germline V gene sequence: CDR1 SGHTA, CDR2 FQGNSA. V was clipped by 5 bases and J by 8 bases, with 9 bases between them. The CDR3 length is 11 residues. The CDR3 nucleotides read TGTGCCAGCAGCCCTAATCAAGGCTACACCTTC. Protein product: CASSPNQGYTF.